Sequencing of this T cell receptor beta chain was carried out in a study of beta chain features in type 1 diabetes. The entirety of the isolated RNA underwent reverse transcription, so expressed TCRB transcripts were sequenced. The data were produced by immunoSEQ multiplex PCR, yet TCRdb's version contains in-frame clones alone and is incomplete. The table lists under 800,000 clones, around 16% of them singletons. The V gene's germline CDR1 is GTSNPN and CDR2 SVGIG (reference sequence). The CDR3 runs to 18 residues. The V and J ends lost 0 bases and 6 bases respectively, with 21 bases between them. This receptor was obtained from a man aged 18 to 29 in good health. The sample comprised naive CD4+ T cells from blood. The chain couples TRBV30 to TRBJ1-6; D is unclear. CDR3 nucleotide sequence: TGTGCCTGGAGTGTAGTATTATATACTAGGGCCAGTAATTCACCCCTCCACTTT. Its translation is CAWSVVLYTRASNSPLHF.